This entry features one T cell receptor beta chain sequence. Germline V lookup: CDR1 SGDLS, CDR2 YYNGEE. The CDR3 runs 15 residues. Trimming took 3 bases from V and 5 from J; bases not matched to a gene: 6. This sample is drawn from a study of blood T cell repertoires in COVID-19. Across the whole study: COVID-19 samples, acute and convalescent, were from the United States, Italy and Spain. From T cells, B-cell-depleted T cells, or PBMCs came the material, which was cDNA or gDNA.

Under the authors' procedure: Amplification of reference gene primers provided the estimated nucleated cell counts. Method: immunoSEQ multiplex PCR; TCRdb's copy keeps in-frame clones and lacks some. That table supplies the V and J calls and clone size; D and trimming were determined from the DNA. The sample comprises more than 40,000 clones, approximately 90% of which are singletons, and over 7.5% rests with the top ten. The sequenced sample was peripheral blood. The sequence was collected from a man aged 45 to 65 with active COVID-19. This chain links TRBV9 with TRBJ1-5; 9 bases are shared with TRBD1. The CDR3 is CASSEGTGWHQPQHF. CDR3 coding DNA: TGTGCCAGCAGCGAGGGGACAGGGTGGCATCAGCCCCAGCATTTT.